This note documents a single T cell receptor beta chain sequence. In Seattle, patients joined the study during active infection and were tracked longitudinally. The data were taken from a study of blood T cell repertoires in COVID-19. Original processing methods: Counts of nucleated cells, estimated from reference gene primer amplification, were obtained. Some clones are missing from TCRdb's copy, which holds only in-frame ones; the method was immunoSEQ multiplex PCR. V, J and clone size are taken as reported in that table, and D and trimming were inferred from the DNA itself. Counted here are approximately 330,000 clones, 87% occurring once; the ten biggest clones make up 7.5% to 10%. The CDR3 is 14 residues long. Germline V gene data show CDR1 as DFQATT and CDR2 as SNEGSKA (reference sequence). The junction had 7 bases not matched to a gene; V was cut back by 3 bases and J by 5 bases.

Sequencing was performed on peripheral blood. The chain recombines TRBV20-1 with TRBJ2-5, with TRBD1 identical over 9 bases. The sequence was obtained from a man aged 30 to 45 with COVID-19, enrolled during active disease. The DNA of the CDR3 is TGCAGTGCTAGTTTAGGACAGGGGTCGGAGACCCAGTACTTC. Protein: CSASLGQGSETQYF.